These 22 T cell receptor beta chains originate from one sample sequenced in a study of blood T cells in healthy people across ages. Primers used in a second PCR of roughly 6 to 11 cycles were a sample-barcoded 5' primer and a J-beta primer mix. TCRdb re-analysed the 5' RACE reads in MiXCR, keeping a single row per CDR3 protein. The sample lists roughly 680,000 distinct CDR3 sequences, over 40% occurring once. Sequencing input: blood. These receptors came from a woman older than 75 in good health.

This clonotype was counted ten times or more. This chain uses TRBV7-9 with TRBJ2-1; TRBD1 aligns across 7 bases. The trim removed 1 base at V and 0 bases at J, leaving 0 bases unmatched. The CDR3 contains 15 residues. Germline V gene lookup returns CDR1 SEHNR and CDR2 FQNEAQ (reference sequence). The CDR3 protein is CASSLEGASYNEQFF. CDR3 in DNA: TGTGCCAGCAGCTTAGAGGGGGCCTCCTACAATGAGCAGTTCTTC.

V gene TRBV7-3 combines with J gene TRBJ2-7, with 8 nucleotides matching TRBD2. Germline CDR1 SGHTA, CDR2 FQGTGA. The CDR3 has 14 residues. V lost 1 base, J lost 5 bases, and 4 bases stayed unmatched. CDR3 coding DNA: TGTGCCAGCAGCTTAAGCGGGGGGATGGACGAGCAGTACTTC. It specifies CASSLSGGMDEQYF.

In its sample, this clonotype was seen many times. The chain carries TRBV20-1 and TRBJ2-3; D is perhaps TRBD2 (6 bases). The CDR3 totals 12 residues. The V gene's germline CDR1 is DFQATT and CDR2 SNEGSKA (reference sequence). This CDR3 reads CRGGYHTDTQYF. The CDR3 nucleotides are TGCAGGGGGGGTTACCACACAGATACGCAGTATTTT.

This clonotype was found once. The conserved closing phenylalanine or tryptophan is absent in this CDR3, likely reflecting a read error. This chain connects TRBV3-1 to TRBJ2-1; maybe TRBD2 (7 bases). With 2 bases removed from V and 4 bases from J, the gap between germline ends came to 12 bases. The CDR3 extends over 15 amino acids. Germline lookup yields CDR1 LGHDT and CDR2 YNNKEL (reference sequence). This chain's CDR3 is CASSQTRGAYNEQFL. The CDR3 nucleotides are TGTGCCAGCAGCCAAACACGGGGGGCATACAATGAGCAGTTCCTC.

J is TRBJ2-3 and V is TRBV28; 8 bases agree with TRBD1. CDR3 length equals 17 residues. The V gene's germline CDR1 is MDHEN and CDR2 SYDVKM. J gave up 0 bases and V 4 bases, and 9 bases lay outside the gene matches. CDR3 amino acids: CASSSPGTGASTDTQYF. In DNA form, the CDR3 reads TGTGCCAGCAGTTCCCCGGGGACAGGAGCCAGCACAGATACGCAGTATTTT.

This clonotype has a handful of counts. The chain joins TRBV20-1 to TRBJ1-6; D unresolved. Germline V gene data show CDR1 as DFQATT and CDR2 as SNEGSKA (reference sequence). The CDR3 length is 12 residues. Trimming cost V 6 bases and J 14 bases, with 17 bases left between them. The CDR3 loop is CSAPREMAALHF. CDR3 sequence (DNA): TGCAGTGCCCCCCGGGAGATGGCGGCCCTCCACTTT.

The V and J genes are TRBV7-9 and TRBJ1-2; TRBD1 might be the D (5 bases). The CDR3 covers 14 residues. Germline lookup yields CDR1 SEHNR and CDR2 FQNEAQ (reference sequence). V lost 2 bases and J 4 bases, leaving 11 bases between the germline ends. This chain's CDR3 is CASSLRTNSYGYTF. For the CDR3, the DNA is TGTGCCAGCAGCTTAAGGACAAACAGCTATGGCTACACCTTC.

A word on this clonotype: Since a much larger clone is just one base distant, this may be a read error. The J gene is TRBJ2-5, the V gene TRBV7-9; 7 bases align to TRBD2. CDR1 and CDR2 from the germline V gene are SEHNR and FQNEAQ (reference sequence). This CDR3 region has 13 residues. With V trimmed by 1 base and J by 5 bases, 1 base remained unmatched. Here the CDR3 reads CASSLVTSETQYF. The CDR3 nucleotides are TGTGCCAGCAGCTTAGTGACTAGCGAGACCCAGTACTTC. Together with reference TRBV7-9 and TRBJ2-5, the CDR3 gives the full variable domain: DTGVSQNPRHKITKRGQNVTFRCDPISEHNRLYWYRQTLGQGPEFLTYFQNEAQLEKSRLLSDRFSAERPKGSFSTLEIQRTEQGDSAMYLCASSLVTSETQYFGPGTRLLVL.

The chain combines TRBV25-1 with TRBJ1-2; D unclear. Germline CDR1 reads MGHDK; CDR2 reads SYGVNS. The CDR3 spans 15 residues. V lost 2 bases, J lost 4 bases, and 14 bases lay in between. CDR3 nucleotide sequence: TGTGCCAGCAGTGAACACCCAACAGCCCTCTATGGCTACACCTTC. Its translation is CASSEHPTALYGYTF.

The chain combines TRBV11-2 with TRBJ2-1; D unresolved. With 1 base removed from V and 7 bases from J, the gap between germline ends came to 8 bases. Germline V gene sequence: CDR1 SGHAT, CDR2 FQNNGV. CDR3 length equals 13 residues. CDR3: CASSLAERNEQFF. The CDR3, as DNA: TGTGCCAGCAGCTTAGCGGAGAGGAATGAGCAGTTCTTC. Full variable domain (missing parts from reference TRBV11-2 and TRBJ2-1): EAGVAQSPRYKIIEKRQSVAFWCNPISGHATLYWYQQILGQGPKLLIQFQNNGVVDDSQLPKDRFSAERLKGVDSTLKIQPAKLEDSAVYLCASSLAERNEQFFGPGTRLTVL.

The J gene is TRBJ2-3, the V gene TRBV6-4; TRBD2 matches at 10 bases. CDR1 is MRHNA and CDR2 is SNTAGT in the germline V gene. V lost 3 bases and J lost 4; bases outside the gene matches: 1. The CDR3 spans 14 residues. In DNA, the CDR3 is TGTGCCAGCAGTGAAGCGGGGGGGTCAGATACGCAGTATTTT. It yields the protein CASSEAGGSDTQYF.

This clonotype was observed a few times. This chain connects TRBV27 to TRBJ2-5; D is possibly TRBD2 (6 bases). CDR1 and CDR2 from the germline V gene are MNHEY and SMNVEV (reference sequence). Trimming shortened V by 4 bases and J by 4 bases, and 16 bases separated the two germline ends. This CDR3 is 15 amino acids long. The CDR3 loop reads CASSSSWGVGETQYF. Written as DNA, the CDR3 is TGTGCCAGCAGTTCCTCGTGGGGGGTGGGAGAGACCCAGTACTTC.

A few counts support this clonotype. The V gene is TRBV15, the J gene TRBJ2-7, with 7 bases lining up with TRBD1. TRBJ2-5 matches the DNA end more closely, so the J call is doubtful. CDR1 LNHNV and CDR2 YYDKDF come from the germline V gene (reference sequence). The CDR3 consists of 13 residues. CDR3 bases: TGTGCCACAGCCGACAGGGTGGTGGAGACCCAGTACTTC. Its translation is CATADRVVETQYF.

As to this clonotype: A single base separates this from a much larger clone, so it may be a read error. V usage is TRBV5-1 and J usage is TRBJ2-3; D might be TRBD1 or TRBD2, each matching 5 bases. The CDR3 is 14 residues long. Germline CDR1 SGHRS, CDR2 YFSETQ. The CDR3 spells CASSRDPGTDTRYF. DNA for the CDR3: TGCGCCAGCAGCAGGGACCCAGGCACAGATACGCGGTATTTT. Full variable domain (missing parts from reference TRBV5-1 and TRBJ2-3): KAGVTQTPRYLIKTRGQQVTLSCSPISGHRSVSWYQQTPGQGLQFLFEYFSETQRNKGNFPGRFSGRQFSNSRSEMNVSTLELGDSALYLCASSRDPGTDTRYFGPGTRLTVL.

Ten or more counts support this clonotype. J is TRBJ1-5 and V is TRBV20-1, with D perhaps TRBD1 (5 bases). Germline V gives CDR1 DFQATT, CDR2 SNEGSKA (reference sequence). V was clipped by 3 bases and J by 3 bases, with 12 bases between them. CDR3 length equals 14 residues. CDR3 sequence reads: CSARGGDVNQPQHF. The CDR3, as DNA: TGCAGTGCTAGGGGAGGGGACGTCAATCAGCCCCAGCATTTT.

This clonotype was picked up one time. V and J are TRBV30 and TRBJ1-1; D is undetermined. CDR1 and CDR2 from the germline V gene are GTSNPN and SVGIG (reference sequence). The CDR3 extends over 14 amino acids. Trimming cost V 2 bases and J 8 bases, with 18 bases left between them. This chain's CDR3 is CAWSPLWASGEAFF. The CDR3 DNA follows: TGTGCCTGGAGTCCACTTTGGGCTAGCGGCGAAGCTTTCTTT. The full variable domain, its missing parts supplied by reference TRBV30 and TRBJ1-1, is SQTIHQWPATLVQPVGSPLSLECTVEGTSNPNLYWYRQAAGRGLQLLFYSVGIGQISSEVPQNLSASRPQDRQFILSSKKLLLSDSGFYLCAWSPLWASGEAFFGQGTRLTVV.

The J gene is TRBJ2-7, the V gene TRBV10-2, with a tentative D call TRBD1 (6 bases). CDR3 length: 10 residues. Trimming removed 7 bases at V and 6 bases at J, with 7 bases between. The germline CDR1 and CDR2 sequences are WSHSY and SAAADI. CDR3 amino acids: CASTGVEQYF. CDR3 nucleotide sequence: TGCGCCAGCACAGGGGTCGAGCAGTACTTC.

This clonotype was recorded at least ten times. CDR3 in DNA: TGCAGCGTTGGGGTTGGGGACGAGCAGTACTTC. Protein product: CSVGVGDEQYF. The chain carries TRBV29-1 and TRBJ2-7; D not certain. Germline V lookup: CDR1 SQVTM, CDR2 ANQGSEA. CDR3 size: 11 residues. V lost 4 bases, J lost 5 bases, and 9 bases lay in between.

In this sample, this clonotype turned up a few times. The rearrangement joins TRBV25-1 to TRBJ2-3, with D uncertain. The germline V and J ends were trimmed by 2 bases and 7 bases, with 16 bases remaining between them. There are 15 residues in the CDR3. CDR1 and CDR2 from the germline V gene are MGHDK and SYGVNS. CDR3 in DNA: TGTGCCAGCAGTGAAAGTTCCTCTTCTTCTAATACGCAGTATTTT. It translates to CASSESSSSSNTQYF. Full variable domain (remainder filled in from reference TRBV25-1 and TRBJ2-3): EADIYQTPRYLVIGTGKKITLECSQTMGHDKMYWYQQDPGMELHLIHYSYGVNSTEKGDLSSESTVSRIRTEHFPLTLESARPSHTSQYLCASSESSSSSNTQYFGPGTRLTVL.

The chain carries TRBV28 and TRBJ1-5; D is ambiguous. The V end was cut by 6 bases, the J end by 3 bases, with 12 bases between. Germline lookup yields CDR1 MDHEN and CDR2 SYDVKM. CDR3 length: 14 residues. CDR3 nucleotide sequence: TGTGCCAGCAGACTCGGGAGGTACAATCAGCCCCAGCATTTT. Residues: CASRLGRYNQPQHF.

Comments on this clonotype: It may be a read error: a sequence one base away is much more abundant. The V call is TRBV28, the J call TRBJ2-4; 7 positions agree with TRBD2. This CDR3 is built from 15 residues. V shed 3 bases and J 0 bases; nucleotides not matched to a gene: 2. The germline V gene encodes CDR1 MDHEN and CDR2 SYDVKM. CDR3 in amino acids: CASSFGEGAKNIQYF. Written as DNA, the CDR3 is TGTGCCAGCAGTTTCGGGGAGGGAGCCAAAAACATTCAGTACTTC.

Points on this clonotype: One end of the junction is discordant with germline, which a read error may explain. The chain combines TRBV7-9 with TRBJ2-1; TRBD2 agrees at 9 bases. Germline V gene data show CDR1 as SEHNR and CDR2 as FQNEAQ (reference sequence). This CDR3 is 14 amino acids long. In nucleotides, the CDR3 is TGTGCCAACAGCTTTAGCGGGAGCAGCAATGAGCAGTTCTTC. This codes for CANSFSGSSNEQFF.